The 21 T cell receptor beta chains listed next were all sequenced from one sample in a study of T cell responses to AZD1222 COVID-19 vaccine. Libraries were prepared by immunoSEQ multiplex PCR; TCRdb keeps only in-frame clonotypes and omits some of them. The sample includes about 110,000 clones, about 91% of them seen just once. The specimen was peripheral blood, collected on day 0 of AZD1222 vaccination. The receptors were sampled from an adult in good health.

This clone has just one count. The chain is built from TRBV20-1 and TRBJ1-5, with D hard to call. Germline lookup yields CDR1 DFQATT and CDR2 SNEGSKA (reference sequence). V lost 6 bases and J 9 bases, leaving 12 bases between the germline ends. The CDR3 contains 11 residues. The DNA of the CDR3 is TGCAGTGCCGCCATGCTGGGGCCCCAGCATTTT. Protein product: CSAAMLGPQHF.

V is TRBV5-4 and J is TRBJ1-2, with TRBD1 as a possible D gene (5 bases). From germline, CDR1 is SGHNT and CDR2 YYREEE (reference sequence). The ends were cut back, 1 base at V and 5 bases at J, with 15 bases in the middle. The CDR3 extends over 15 amino acids. The CDR3 reads CASSLWDLLGYGYTF. DNA of the CDR3: TGTGCCAGCAGCTTGTGGGACCTCCTAGGGTATGGCTACACCTTC. Drawing the rest from reference TRBV5-4 and TRBJ1-2, the complete variable domain is ETGVTQSPTHLIKTRGQQVTLRCSSQSGHNTVSWYQQALGQGPQFIFQYYREEENGRGNFPPRFSGLQFPNYSSELNVNALELDDSALYLCASSLWDLLGYGYTFGSGTRLTVV.

The chain recombines TRBV7-9 with TRBJ1-2; D perhaps matches TRBD1 (5 bases). Trimming took 2 bases from V and 6 from J, leaving 7 bases between them. Per the germline V gene, CDR1 is SEHNR and CDR2 is FQNEAQ (reference sequence). This CDR3 region has 12 residues. CDR3 DNA sequence: TGTGCCAGCAGCTTATCAGGGAATGGCTACACCTTC. As protein: CASSLSGNGYTF.

J is TRBJ2-2 and V is TRBV6-4; no reliable D call. V was shortened by 5 bases and J by 6 bases, with 13 bases between the two germline ends. There are 14 residues in the CDR3. CDR1 and CDR2 (germline): MRHNA, SNTAGT. CDR3: CASSLDIHAGELFF. CDR3 in DNA: TGTGCCAGCAGTCTCGACATTCACGCCGGGGAGCTGTTTTTT.

This chain connects TRBV10-1 to TRBJ1-4; a possible D gene is TRBD1 (5 bases). Looked up from germline, CDR1 is WNHNN and CDR2 is SYGVQD (reference sequence). This CDR3 is 12 amino acids long. The germline V and J ends were trimmed by 8 bases and 8 bases, with 12 bases remaining between them. CDR3 residues: CASGQGTEKLFF. The DNA for the CDR3 is TGCGCCAGCGGTCAGGGAACGGAAAAACTGTTTTTT.

The genes are TRBV19 and TRBJ2-3; 8 nucleotides align to TRBD2. After removal of 7 bases from V and 3 bases from J, the junction contained 3 bases not matched to a gene. The CDR3 has 13 residues. In germline, CDR1 is LNHDA, CDR2 SQIVND (reference sequence). The CDR3 is CASIQRGTDTQYF. CDR3 nucleotides: TGTGCCAGTATCCAGCGGGGGACAGATACGCAGTATTTT.

This CDR3 reads CASRLEGVPDDNEQFF. The CDR3 DNA follows: TGTGCAAGTCGCTTAGAGGGGGTACCCGATGACAATGAGCAGTTCTTC. V usage is TRBV12-2 and J usage is TRBJ2-1; the D call TRBD1 from the table was never checked on the DNA. TRBV12-2 is a known pseudogene. The CDR3 is 16 amino acids.

In DNA, the CDR3 is TGTGCCAGCTCACCACTCATTAACTGGGACACCAACACTGAAGCTTTCTTT. Translated: CASSPLINWDTNTEAFF. The V and J genes are TRBV18 and TRBJ1-1; D is possibly TRBD1 (6 bases). The CDR3 has 17 residues. Germline V gene data show CDR1 as KGHSH and CDR2 as LQKENI. Trimming shortened V by 1 base and J by 2 bases, and 17 bases separated the two germline ends. The variable domain in full, with the rest retrieved from reference TRBV18 and TRBJ1-1, is NAGVMQNPRHLVRRRGQEARLRCSPMKGHSHVYWYRQLPEEGLKFMVYLQKENIIDESGMPKERFSAEFPKEGPSILRIQQVVRGDSAAYFCASSPLINWDTNTEAFFGQGTRLTVV.

The genes are TRBV5-8 and TRBJ2-7; 8 bases line up with TRBD1. The V and J ends lost 4 bases and 3 bases, in that order; junction bases with no gene match: 9. CDR1 and CDR2 (germline): SGHTS, YDEGEE. The CDR3 spans 15 residues. The CDR3 DNA follows: TGTGCCAGCAGCCCCACACCGGACAGGGACTACGAGCAGTACTTC. Its protein product is CASSPTPDRDYEQYF. Using reference TRBV5-8 and TRBJ2-7 for the parts outside the CDR3, the full variable domain is EAGVTQSPTHLIKTRGQQATLRCSPISGHTSVYWYQQALGLGLQFLLWYDEGEERNRGNFPPRFSGRQFPNYSSELNVNALELEDSALYLCASSPTPDRDYEQYFGPGTRLTVT.

The gene calls are TRBV10-3 and TRBJ2-2; weak D call: TRBD2 (6 bases). Germline V CDR1 and CDR2: ENHRY, SYGVKD. This CDR3 region has 15 residues. V was pared by 10 bases and J by 5 bases, with 20 bases between. The CDR3 DNA is TGTGCCAGCAGAAGTTCTAGCGAGAATACCGGGGAGCTGTTTTTT. This gives the protein CASRSSSENTGELFF.

The chain is built from TRBV28 and TRBJ2-5; D perhaps matches TRBD2 (6 bases). V lost 5 bases and J 5 bases, leaving 12 bases between the germline ends. CDR1 is MDHEN and CDR2 is SYDVKM in the germline V gene. The length of the CDR3 is 13 residues. The CDR3: CASSTGGGETQYF. Written as DNA, the CDR3 is TGTGCCAGCAGTACCGGGGGTGGGGAGACCCAGTACTTC.

In this sample, this clone turned up once. The chain employs TRBV25-1 and TRBJ1-2; D is uncertain. V lost 2 bases to trimming and J lost 3 bases, with 7 bases between them. The CDR3 spans 13 residues. Germline CDR1 and CDR2: MGHDK and SYGVNS. CDR3 DNA sequence: TGTGCCAGCAGTGAAGGCACCCACTATGGCTACACCTTC. It encodes CASSEGTHYGYTF.

The chain employs TRBV12-2 and TRBJ2-1; the table names TRBD2, a call not compared with the DNA. TRBV12-2 corresponds to a pseudogene. The CDR3 loop spans 21 amino acids. CDR3 sequence: CASRFTRTSGGAPFSYNEQFF. CDR3 bases: TGTGCAAGTCGCTTCACCAGGACTAGCGGGGGGGCCCCCTTCTCCTACAATGAGCAGTTCTTC.

The chain has TRBV7-6 and TRBJ2-7; TRBD1 agrees at 11 bases. V trimming: 4 bases; J trimming: 3 bases; junction bases outside the gene matches: 2. Germline CDR1 SGHVS, CDR2 FNYEAQ. This CDR3 contains 14 residues. CDR3 protein: CASSSGTGGYEQYF. The CDR3 DNA sequence: TGTGCCAGCAGCTCAGGGACAGGGGGCTACGAGCAGTACTTC.

The genes are TRBV6-2 or TRBV6-3 and TRBJ2-5, with D possibly TRBD1 on 7 matching bases. CDR3 length equals 18 residues. Trimming cost V 2 bases and J 5 bases, with 24 bases left between them. Germline V CDR1 and CDR2: MNHEY, SVGEGT. The CDR3 DNA follows: TGTGCCAGCAGTTACGGCCCTGGAGCTCAGGGGGGACGGGAGACCCAGTACTTC. This translates into CASSYGPGAQGGRETQYF.

The rearrangement uses TRBV19 and TRBJ1-2; D not certain. The CDR3 is 13 amino acids. Germline CDR1 is LNHDA and CDR2 is SQIVND (reference sequence). V lost 3 bases and J 2 bases, leaving 7 bases between the germline ends. The CDR3 DNA reads TGTGCCAGTAGTATCAGGAGCAACTATGGCTACACCTTC. This codes for CASSIRSNYGYTF.

This chain links TRBV19 with TRBJ2-7; D gene uncertain. Germline lookup yields CDR1 LNHDA and CDR2 SQIVND (reference sequence). V was shortened by 3 bases and J by 5 bases, with 17 bases between the two germline ends. The CDR3 has 15 residues. The chain's CDR3 is CASSIGLAGLDEQYF. The CDR3 DNA reads TGTGCCAGTAGTATCGGGTTAGCCGGTCTCGACGAGCAGTACTTC.

The chain links TRBV7-3 to TRBJ2-7; 11 positions agree with TRBD2. Germline-derived CDR1 and CDR2 are SGHTA and FQGTGA. V lost 5 bases and J lost 2; bases outside the gene matches: 11. This CDR3 has 17 residues. CDR3 nucleotides: TGTGCCAGCAGCGTACACCGGACTAGCGGGCCCGCCTACGAGCAGTACTTC. This gives the protein CASSVHRTSGPAYEQYF.

The chain links TRBV5-4 to TRBJ2-6, with D perhaps given as TRBD1 or TRBD2 (6 bases each). From germline, CDR1 is SGHNT and CDR2 YYREEE (reference sequence). V was cut by 4 bases and J by 4 bases, with 15 bases left in between. The CDR3 is made up of 16 amino acids. CDR3 in amino acids: CASSLPGASGANVLTF. DNA for the CDR3: TGTGCCAGCAGCCTACCGGGGGCTTCAGGGGCCAACGTCCTGACTTTC. Looking up the rest from reference TRBV5-4 and TRBJ2-6 gives the full variable domain: ETGVTQSPTHLIKTRGQQVTLRCSSQSGHNTVSWYQQALGQGPQFIFQYYREEENGRGNFPPRFSGLQFPNYSSELNVNALELDDSALYLCASSLPGASGANVLTFGAGSRLTVL.

This chain connects TRBV18 to TRBJ2-7; 7 bases align to TRBD2. CDR1 and CDR2 from the germline V gene are KGHSH and LQKENI. Germline trimming cut 0 bases from V and 5 bases from J; bases unmatched to any gene: 7. This CDR3 spans 15 amino acids. The CDR3 loop reads CASSPPGGEGHEQYF. CDR3 bases: TGTGCCAGCTCACCACCGGGAGGGGAAGGCCACGAGCAGTACTTC. Based on the CDR3 plus reference TRBV18 and TRBJ2-7, the full variable domain is NAGVMQNPRHLVRRRGQEARLRCSPMKGHSHVYWYRQLPEEGLKFMVYLQKENIIDESGMPKERFSAEFPKEGPSILRIQQVVRGDSAAYFCASSPPGGEGHEQYFGPGTRLTVT.

For this clone: Additional DNA sequences in this sample encode the identical CDR3. The V and J genes are TRBV12-3 or TRBV12-4 and TRBJ1-5; D not resolved. CDR3 length equals 13 residues. V was shortened by 0 bases and J by 4 bases, with 4 bases between the two germline ends. The CDR3 spells CASSLAENQPQHF. As DNA, the CDR3 is TGTGCCAGCAGTTTAGCGGAAAATCAGCCCCAGCATTTT.